The 2 T cell receptor beta chains below come from one sample, sequenced in a study of T cell changes during pregnancy in multiple sclerosis. Clones were sequenced by immunoSEQ multiplex PCR, and TCRdb holds only the in-frame ones, with some missing. The sample includes 90,000 to 120,000 clones, about nine tenths seen only once; the top ten take approximately 3.5%. Sequenced material: peripheral blood, taken after pregnancy. These receptors were obtained from a female donor with multiple sclerosis, enrolled in a pregnancy study.

The chain uses TRBV9 and TRBJ1-6, with a possible D match to TRBD1 (5 bases). The germline CDR1 and CDR2 sequences are SGDLS and YYNGEE. CDR3 length: 15 amino acids. V was cut by 0 bases and J by 8 bases, with 12 bases left in between. The CDR3 coding sequence is TGTGCCAGCAGCGTAGCTGCTGGCAGGGATTCACCCCTCCACTTT. Encoded protein: CASSVAAGRDSPLHF.

This clone occurred once. J is TRBJ2-3 and V is TRBV4-1; 13 bases map to TRBD2. The CDR3 is 19 amino acids. Germline CDR1 MGHRA, CDR2 YSYEKL. After removal of 2 bases from V and 5 bases from J, the junction contained 13 bases not matched to a gene. The CDR3, as DNA: TGCGCCAGCAGCCAACACTGGCCCGGGACTAGCGGGGAAATAGATACGCAGTATTTT. It specifies CASSQHWPGTSGEIDTQYF.